Included here is one T cell receptor (beta chain) sequence, with context. Its antigen remains undetermined. Base qualities were left out, and no much larger clone turns up one base away. Relative to germline, V is missing 4 bases and J is missing 0 bases, with 7 bases of the junction outside any gene match. CDR1 MGHRA and CDR2 YSYEKL are derived from the germline V gene. CDR3 length: 18 amino acids, cysteine to phenylalanine. Only the CDR3 region is kept as DNA, spanning 54 bases read in frame from base 1. Each donor gave one peripheral blood draw, averaging about 100 mL, which was collected into heparinised tubes. A BD FACSAria II was used to sort naive, central memory, regulatory and stem cell-like memory CD4+ T cells with a panel that included CD45RO, CCR7, CD25, CD127, CD95 and CD27. Every sorted population had a purity above 95%. PBMCs were isolated immediately by Lymphoprep density gradient centrifugation and stained directly without culture. So that batch effects would be minimized, each experiment stained and sorted samples in pairs, pairing one healthy donor with one patient.

These data belong to a study of beta chain features in type 1 diabetes listed by TCRdb under 2018. General notes on the study: Mean age, gender distribution, total cell number and subset yield did not differ between patients and healthy donors. In the study, TCRB repertoires of sorted circulating CD4+ T cell subsets from recently diagnosed type 1 diabetes patients were compared with those of matched healthy donors. Across all samples, about 110 million sorted cells were examined, and cell number per subset correlated strongly with RNA yield. Regulatory and stem cell-like memory subsets were obtained from only 8 patients and roughly 8 healthy donors, while naive and central memory subsets were obtained from all 30 or so donors. Overall study outcomes, separate from this receptor: Because small numbers of individuals were included in the HLA sub-analyses, any influence of HLA type on TCRB rearrangement was left unresolved. PCR may preferentially amplify shorter templates, but because patient and control samples were amplified and corrected together, any resulting skew would affect both groups equally. Type 1 diabetes patients showed a moderate but significant shortening of TCRB CDR3 length in all four CD4+ subsets. Patients with type 1 diabetes made fewer insertions and deleted more nucleotides at VDJ recombination sites, implying thymic rearrangement abnormalities. Because cDNA was sequenced instead of genomic DNA, activated cells with high expression could be over-represented, although the groups did not differ in activation or CD3 levels. Naive, central memory and regulatory TCRB repertoires appeared more similar among patients than among healthy donors.

The entire amount of isolated RNA was reverse transcribed using the High Capacity cDNA Reverse Transcription Kit, so the sequenced TCRB transcripts were expressed ones. Deep immunoSEQ sequencing was performed on naive, central memory and regulatory T cell samples, with an average of roughly 3.5 million total reads per sample. Sorted cells were lysed in RLT buffer and RNA was extracted with DNase-treated RNeasy Micro or Mini kits, depending on cell number. Each cell subset was processed on its own to prevent cross-contamination, while patient and healthy donor samples were processed together. TCRB sequences were amplified from cDNA with the immunoSEQ multiplex PCR, producing 87-bp fragments spanning the CDR3 region. Amplicons were sequenced on the Illumina HiSeq platform. As for how the authors treated the data: PCR bias was computationally corrected using synthetic template baselines, reads within Hamming distance 2 were collapsed, and singletons that could not be merged were discarded. Reads were aligned against IMGT so that V, D and J genes, CDR3 length and insertions or deletions at six rearrangement sites could be assigned. Within each subset, clonotype counts were normalized to sorted cell number, after which true diversity and Gini coefficients were computed with the tcR R package. Repertoire sharing was quantified using the overlap coefficient calculated on TCRB nucleotide sequences. Out-of-frame TCRB sequences from naive cells were analyzed as a proxy for the pre-selection repertoire. TCRdb took this table from immuneACCESS and kept in-frame rearrangements with V and J called. Such tables lack part of the clones; where checked against another copy, unresolved V genes explain under half of the gap, and the rest is unexplained. V, J and clone size derive from that table, while D and trimming were established from the DNA sequence. The sample has 600,000 to 700,000 clones on record, around an eighth of them singletons. Jointly, the top ten make up roughly 0.12% of the sample.

Sequenced sample: naive CD4+ T cells from blood. Taken with the paper, the label for cell subset or site translates to: true naive CD4+ T cells. The rearrangement joined TRBV4-1 to TRBJ2-3, with TRBD2 identical over 13 junction bases. The TCR was taken from a man aged 30 to 39 with type 1 diabetes. The nucleotides read TGCGCCAGCAGCCCGGGACTAGCGGGGCGCACTAGCACAGATACGCAGTATTTT. It translates as CASSPGLAGRTSTDTQYF.